One sample yielded the 13 T cell receptor beta chains listed below, sequenced in a study of T cell repertoires in cytomegalovirus infection. TCRdb re-analysed the reads in MiXCR, keeping a single row per CDR3 protein. The sample has a few hundred thousand distinct CDR3 sequences; about 30% are singletons. The specimen was PBMCs. The receptors shown here come from a human donor in good health (CMV status not recorded). Some clones in this sample may be carry-over from other donors' samples.

The V and J genes are TRBV28 and TRBJ1-2; D is unresolved. Looked up from germline, CDR1 is MDHEN and CDR2 is SYDVKM. The CDR3 runs to 14 residues. Trimming left V 1 base short and J 6 bases short, with 12 bases between. The CDR3 region is CASSLLGGIDGYTF. The CDR3 region has the DNA TGTGCCAGCAGTTTATTGGGAGGGATCGATGGCTACACCTTC.

The V gene is TRBV28, the J gene TRBJ2-5; either TRBD1 or TRBD2 may fit D (5 bases each). The CDR3 sequence is 13 residues long. CDR1 is MDHEN and CDR2 is SYDVKM in the germline V gene. The DNA for the CDR3 is TGTGCTTCGATTCAGGGTAGGGAGGAGACCCAGTACTTC. Translating it yields CASIQGREETQYF.

The chain couples TRBV6-6 to TRBJ1-6; no clear D gene. The CDR3 is made up of 15 amino acids. Trimming left V 2 bases short and J 7 bases short, with 12 bases between. CDR1 is MNHNY and CDR2 is SVGAGI in the germline V gene (reference sequence). CDR3 nucleotide sequence: TGTGCCAGCAGTTACCGGGCGGATGGGAATTCACCCCTCCACTTT. Residues: CASSYRADGNSPLHF.

This clonotype was counted between two and nine times. For the CDR3, the DNA is TGTGCCAGCAGCTCATTTCCACCACTAGAGCAGTACGTC. This codes for CASSSFPPLEQYV. The chain joins TRBV11-2 to TRBJ2-7; D gene ambiguous. V lost 4 bases and J lost 7, with 14 bases in between. CDR1 and CDR2 (germline): SGHAT, FQNNGV. This CDR3 contains 13 residues.

The rearrangement uses TRBV14 and TRBJ2-6, with D perhaps assigned TRBD1 or TRBD2 (5 bases each). This CDR3 comprises 16 residues. V shed 3 bases and J shed 2 bases, with 11 bases lying between them. The V gene's germline CDR1 is SGHDN and CDR2 FVKESK. CDR3 bases: TGTGCCAGCAGCCATCGCAGGGACCCTGGGGCCAACGTCCTGACTTTC. It specifies CASSHRRDPGANVLTF.

This chain joins TRBV18 and TRBJ2-7; D might be TRBD1 or TRBD2, each matching 5 bases. Germline V gene data show CDR1 as KGHSH and CDR2 as LQKENI. CDR3 length: 15 residues. Trimming shortened V by 2 bases and J by 6 bases, and 17 bases separated the two germline ends. CDR3 sequence: CASSPSGTSLSEQYF. CDR3 nucleotide sequence: TGTGCCAGCTCACCATCCGGGACGAGTCTTAGCGAGCAGTACTTC.

This chain uses TRBV29-1 with TRBJ2-3; 7 bases fit TRBD1. CDR3 length: 14 residues. With 7 bases clipped from V and 5 bases from J, the junction kept 12 bases outside the gene matches. From germline, CDR1 is SQVTM and CDR2 ANQGSEA. The CDR3 sequence is CSADLRGQVDTQYF. CDR3 nucleotides: TGCAGCGCTGACCTGAGGGGGCAGGTAGATACGCAGTATTTT.

This clonotype has a count of ten or more. This chain joins TRBV10-3 and TRBJ2-7; 7 nucleotides line up with TRBD2. J was trimmed by 2 bases and V by 3 bases; bases with no gene match: 7. This CDR3 comprises 15 residues. Per the germline V gene, CDR1 is ENHRY and CDR2 is SYGVKD. The CDR3 DNA is TGTGCCATCAGTGAAGGACTAGGCGGGGCCTACGAGCAGTACTTC. Protein: CAISEGLGGAYEQYF.

This chain connects TRBV7-2 to TRBJ2-5, with TRBD1 identical over 11 bases. The CDR3 runs to 17 residues. Germline V gives CDR1 SGHTA, CDR2 FQGNSA. Losses at the gene ends were 2 bases for V and 4 bases for J; bases not matched to a gene: 9. The CDR3 DNA sequence: TGTGCCAGCAGCTTACACCTCCCGGGACAGGGGGGAGAGACCCAGTACTTC. Its translation is CASSLHLPGQGGETQYF. The whole variable domain, remainder taken from reference TRBV7-2 and TRBJ2-5, is GAGVSQSPSNKVTEKGKDVELRCDPISGHTALYWYRQSLGQGLEFLIYFQGNSAPDKSGLPSDRFSAERTGGSVSTLTIQRTQQEDSAVYLCASSLHLPGQGGETQYFGPGTRLLVL.

The chain joins TRBV7-8 to TRBJ2-7, with D maybe TRBD1 (6 bases). Germline V gene data show CDR1 as SGHVS and CDR2 as FQNEAQ. The CDR3 loop spans 16 amino acids. V was trimmed by 2 bases and J by 2 bases, leaving 16 bases between them. In DNA, the CDR3 is TGTGCCAGCAGCTTATATGGGGGCCTTAAGACCTACGAGCAGTACTTC. This codes for CASSLYGGLKTYEQYF.

The chain combines TRBV7-9 with TRBJ2-3; D might be TRBD1 or TRBD2, each matching 5 bases. The CDR3 contains 16 residues. Germline V gives CDR1 SEHNR, CDR2 FQNEAQ (reference sequence). V was pared by 1 base and J by 3 bases, with 14 bases between. CDR3 sequence (DNA): TGTGCCAGCAGCTTAGGGGACGCATTTTCGACAGATACGCAGTATTTT. It is translated as CASSLGDAFSTDTQYF.

Concerning this clonotype itself: It may be a read error: a sequence one base away is much more abundant. The limits of the CDR3 on the DNA are not certain, so only TCRdb's listed CDR3 is given. This chain connects TRBV12-3 or TRBV12-4 to TRBJ2-3. The CDR3 region is 14 residues in length, termini included. CDR3 in amino acids: CASSTSIGTDTQYF.

The table lists this clonotype with a few counts. The rearrangement uses TRBV7-2 and TRBJ2-1; TRBD2 matches 13 bases. Germline CDR1 reads SGHTA; CDR2 reads FQGNSA. CDR3 length: 16 amino acids. The junction had 6 bases not matched to a gene; V was cut back by 5 bases and J by 5 bases. The CDR3 sequence is CASSRAGTSGNNEQFF. The CDR3 coding sequence is TGTGCCAGCAGCCGCGCCGGGACTAGCGGGAACAATGAGCAGTTCTTC.